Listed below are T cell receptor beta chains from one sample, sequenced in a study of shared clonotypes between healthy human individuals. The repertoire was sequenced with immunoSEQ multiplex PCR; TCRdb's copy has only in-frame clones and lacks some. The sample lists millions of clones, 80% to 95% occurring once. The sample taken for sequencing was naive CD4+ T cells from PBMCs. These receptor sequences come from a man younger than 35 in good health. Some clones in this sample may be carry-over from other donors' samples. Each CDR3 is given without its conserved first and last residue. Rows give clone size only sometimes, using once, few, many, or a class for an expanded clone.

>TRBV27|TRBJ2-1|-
ASSFSGRNNEQF
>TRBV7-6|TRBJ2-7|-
ASSLEGQIYEQY
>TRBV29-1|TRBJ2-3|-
SVGLAGGHRPQY
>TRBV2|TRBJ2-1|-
ASSYRRTSGANEQF
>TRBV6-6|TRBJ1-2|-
ASSPSPRQGDYGYT
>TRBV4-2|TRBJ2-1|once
ASSQEGRGLGYNEQF
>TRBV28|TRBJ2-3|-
ASSSGMTDTQY
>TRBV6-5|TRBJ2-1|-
ASSRGNSYNEQF
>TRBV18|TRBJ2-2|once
ASSPLGTSGRANTGELF
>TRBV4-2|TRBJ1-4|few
ASSQVNEKLF
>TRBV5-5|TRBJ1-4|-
ASSLSDNEKLF
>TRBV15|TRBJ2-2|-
ATSRERGSIGELF
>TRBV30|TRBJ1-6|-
AWSVPGTYNSPLH
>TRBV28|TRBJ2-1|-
ASSWTSYNEQF
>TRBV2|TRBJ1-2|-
ASSVGQGAYGYT
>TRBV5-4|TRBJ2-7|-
ASSVGRYEQY
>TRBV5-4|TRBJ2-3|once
ASSLGGLATDTQY
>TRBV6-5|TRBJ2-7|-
ASKVAGGSYEQY
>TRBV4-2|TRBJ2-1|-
ASSQLIGTSGNNEQF
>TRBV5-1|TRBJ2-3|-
ASSLVEGGDTQY
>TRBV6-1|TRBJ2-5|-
ASSEGDRAETQY